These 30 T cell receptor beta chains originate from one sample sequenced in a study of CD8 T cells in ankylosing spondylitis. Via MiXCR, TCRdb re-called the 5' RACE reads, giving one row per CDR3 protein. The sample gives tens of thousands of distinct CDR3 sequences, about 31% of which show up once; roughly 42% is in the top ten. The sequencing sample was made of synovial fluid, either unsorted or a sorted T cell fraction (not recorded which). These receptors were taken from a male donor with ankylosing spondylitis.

The CDR3 DNA follows: TGTGCCAGCAGTTTATCCCTAGCGGGAGCCATCAATGAGCAGTTCTTC. This sequence encodes CASSLSLAGAINEQFF. The chain couples TRBV27 to TRBJ2-1; TRBD2 aligns across 10 bases. The CDR3 is 16 residues long. The trim removed 0 bases at V and 6 bases at J, leaving 5 bases unmatched. In germline, CDR1 is MNHEY, CDR2 SMNVEV (reference sequence).

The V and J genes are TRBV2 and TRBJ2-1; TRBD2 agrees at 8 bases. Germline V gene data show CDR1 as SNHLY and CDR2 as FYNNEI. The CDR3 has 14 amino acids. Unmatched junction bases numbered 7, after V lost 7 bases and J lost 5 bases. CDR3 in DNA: TGTGCCAGCATGTTAGCGGGAATTGACAATGAGCAGTTCTTC. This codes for CASMLAGIDNEQFF.

CDR3 DNA sequence: TGCGCCAGCAGCTTAACCGGTAATGAGCAGTTCTTC. Translated, it gives CASSLTGNEQFF. This rearrangement joins TRBV5-1 to TRBJ2-1; the D is unclear. The CDR3 is 12 amino acids. The germline CDR1 and CDR2 sequences are SGHRS and YFSETQ. V was pared by 2 bases and J by 7 bases, with 7 bases between.

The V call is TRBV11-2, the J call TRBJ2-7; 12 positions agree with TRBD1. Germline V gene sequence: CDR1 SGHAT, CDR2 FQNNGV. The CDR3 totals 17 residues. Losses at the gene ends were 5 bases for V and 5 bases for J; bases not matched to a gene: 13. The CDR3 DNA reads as TGTGCCAGCAGCCACGGAACCGGGACAGGGGGCATTGACGAGCAGTACTTC. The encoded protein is CASSHGTGTGGIDEQYF.

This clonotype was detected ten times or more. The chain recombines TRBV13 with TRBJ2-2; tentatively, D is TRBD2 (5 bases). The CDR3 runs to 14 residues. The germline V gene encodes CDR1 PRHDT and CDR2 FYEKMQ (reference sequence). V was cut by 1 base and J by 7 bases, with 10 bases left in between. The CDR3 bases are TGTGCCAGCAGCTTAGAAGGCGAGGGCGGGGAGCTGTTTTTT. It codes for CASSLEGEGGELFF.

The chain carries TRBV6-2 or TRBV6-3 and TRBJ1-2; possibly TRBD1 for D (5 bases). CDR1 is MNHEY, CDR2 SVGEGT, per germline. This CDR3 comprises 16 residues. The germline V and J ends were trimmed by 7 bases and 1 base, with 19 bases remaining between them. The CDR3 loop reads CASKRQLPTDNYGYTF. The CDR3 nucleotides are TGTGCCAGCAAACGACAGCTGCCCACCGATAACTATGGCTACACCTTC.

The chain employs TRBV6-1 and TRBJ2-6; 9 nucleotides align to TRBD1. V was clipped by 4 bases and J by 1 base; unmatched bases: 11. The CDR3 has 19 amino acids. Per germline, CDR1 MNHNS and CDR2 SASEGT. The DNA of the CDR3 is TGTGCCAGCAGTGCCGGACAGGGGACTACATATTCTGGGGCCAACGTCCTGACTTTC. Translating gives CASSAGQGTTYSGANVLTF.

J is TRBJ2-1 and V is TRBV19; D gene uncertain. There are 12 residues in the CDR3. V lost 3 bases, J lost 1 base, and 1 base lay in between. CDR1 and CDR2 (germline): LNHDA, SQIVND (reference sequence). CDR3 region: CASSISYNEQFF. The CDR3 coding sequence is TGTGCCAGTAGTATTTCCTACAATGAGCAGTTCTTC.

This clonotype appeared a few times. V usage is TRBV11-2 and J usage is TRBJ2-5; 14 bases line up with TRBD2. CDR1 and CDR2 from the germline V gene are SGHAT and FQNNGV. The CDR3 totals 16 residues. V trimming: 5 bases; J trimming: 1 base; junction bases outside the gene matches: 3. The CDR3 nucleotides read TGTGCCAGCAGCCTAGGGACTAGCGGGAGCCAAGAGACCCAGTACTTC. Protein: CASSLGTSGSQETQYF.

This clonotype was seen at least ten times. The CDR3 here is CSAPGREEMNEQFF. As DNA, the CDR3 is TGCAGTGCCCCCGGTCGAGAAGAAATGAATGAGCAGTTCTTC. The chain couples TRBV20-1 to TRBJ2-1; unclear D gene. The V end was cut by 6 bases, the J end by 7 bases, with 19 bases between. The germline V gene encodes CDR1 DFQATT and CDR2 SNEGSKA (reference sequence). The CDR3 spans 14 residues.

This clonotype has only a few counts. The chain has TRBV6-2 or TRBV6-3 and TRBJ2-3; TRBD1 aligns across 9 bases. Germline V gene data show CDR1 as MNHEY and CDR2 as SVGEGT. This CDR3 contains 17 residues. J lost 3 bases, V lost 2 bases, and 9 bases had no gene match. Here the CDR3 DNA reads TGTGCCAGCAGTTACCTTCTTGCGGACAGGGGTACAGATACGCAGTATTTT. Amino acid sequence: CASSYLLADRGTDTQYF.

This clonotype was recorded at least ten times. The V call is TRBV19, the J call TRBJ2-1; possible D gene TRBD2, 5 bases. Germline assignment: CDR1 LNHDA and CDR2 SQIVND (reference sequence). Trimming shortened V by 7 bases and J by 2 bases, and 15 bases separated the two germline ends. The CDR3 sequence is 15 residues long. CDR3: CASTRISGTYNEQFF. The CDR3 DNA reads TGTGCCAGTACCAGGATAAGCGGAACCTACAATGAGCAGTTCTTC.

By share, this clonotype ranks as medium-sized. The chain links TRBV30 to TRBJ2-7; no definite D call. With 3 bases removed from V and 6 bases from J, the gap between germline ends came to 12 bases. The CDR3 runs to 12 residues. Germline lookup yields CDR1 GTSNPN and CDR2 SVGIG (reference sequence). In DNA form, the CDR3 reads TGTGCCTGGAGGGAGAAGGTTGGCGAGCAGTACTTC. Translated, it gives CAWREKVGEQYF.

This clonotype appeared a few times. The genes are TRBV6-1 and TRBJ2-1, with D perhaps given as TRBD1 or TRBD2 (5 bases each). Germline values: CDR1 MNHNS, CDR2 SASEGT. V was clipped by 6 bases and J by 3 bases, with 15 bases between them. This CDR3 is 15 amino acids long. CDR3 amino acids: CASRAGRGDYNEQFF. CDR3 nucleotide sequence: TGTGCCAGCAGGGCAGGGAGAGGGGACTACAATGAGCAGTTCTTC.

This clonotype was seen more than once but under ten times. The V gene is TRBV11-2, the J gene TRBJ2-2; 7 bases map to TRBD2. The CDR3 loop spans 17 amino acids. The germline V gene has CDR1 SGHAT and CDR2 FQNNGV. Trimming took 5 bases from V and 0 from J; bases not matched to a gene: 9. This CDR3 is CASSRSVAGANTGELFF. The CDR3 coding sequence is TGTGCCAGCAGCCGGTCAGTGGCGGGAGCGAACACCGGGGAGCTGTTTTTT.

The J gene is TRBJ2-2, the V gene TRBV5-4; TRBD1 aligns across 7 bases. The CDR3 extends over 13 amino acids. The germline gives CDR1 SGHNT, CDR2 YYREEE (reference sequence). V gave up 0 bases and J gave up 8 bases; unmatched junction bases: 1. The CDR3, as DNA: TGTGCCAGCAGCTTGGCCAGGGGGGGGGAGCTGTTTTTT. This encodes CASSLARGGELFF. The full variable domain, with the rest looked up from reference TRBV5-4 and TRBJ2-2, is ETGVTQSPTHLIKTRGQQVTLRCSSQSGHNTVSWYQQALGQGPQFIFQYYREEENGRGNFPPRFSGLQFPNYSSELNVNALELDDSALYLCASSLARGGELFFGEGSRLTVL.

CDR3 coding DNA: TGTGCCAGCAGCTTAGAGAATTCACCCCTCCACTTT. Residues: CASSLENSPLHF. The chain has TRBV7-9 and TRBJ1-6; D is ambiguous. Trimming cost V 1 base and J 7 bases, with 2 bases left between them. The CDR3 extends over 12 amino acids. The germline CDR1 and CDR2 sequences are SEHNR and FQNEAQ (reference sequence).

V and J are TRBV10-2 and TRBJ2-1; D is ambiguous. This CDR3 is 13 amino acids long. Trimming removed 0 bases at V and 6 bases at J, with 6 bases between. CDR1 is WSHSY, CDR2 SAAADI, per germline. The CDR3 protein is CASSESVLNEQFF. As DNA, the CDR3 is TGCGCCAGCAGTGAGTCTGTCCTCAATGAGCAGTTCTTC.

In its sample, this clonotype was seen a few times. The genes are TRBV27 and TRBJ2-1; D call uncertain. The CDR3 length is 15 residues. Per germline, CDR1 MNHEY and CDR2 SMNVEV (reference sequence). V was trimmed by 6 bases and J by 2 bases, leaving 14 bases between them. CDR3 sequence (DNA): TGTGCCAGCAGCCAACGTCGACCGGCCTACAATGAGCAGTTCTTC. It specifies CASSQRRPAYNEQFF.

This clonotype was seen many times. The CDR3 here is CASTSGGRLAGEWGSDEQFF. As DNA, the CDR3 is TGTGCCAGCACCTCCGGGGGGCGGCTAGCGGGAGAATGGGGTTCCGATGAGCAGTTCTTC. The chain uses TRBV11-1 and TRBJ2-1; 10 nucleotides agree with TRBD2. The CDR3 spans 20 residues. The J segment lost 8 bases and the V segment lost 7 bases, leaving 26 bases of the junction unmatched. Germline-derived CDR1 and CDR2 are SGHAT and FQDESV (reference sequence). The whole variable domain, filled in from reference TRBV11-1 and TRBJ2-1, reads EAEVAQSPRYKITEKSQAVAFWCDPISGHATLYWYRQILGQGPELLVQFQDESVVDDSQLPKDRFSAERLKGVDSTLKIQPAELGDSAMYLCASTSGGRLAGEWGSDEQFFGPGTRLTVL.

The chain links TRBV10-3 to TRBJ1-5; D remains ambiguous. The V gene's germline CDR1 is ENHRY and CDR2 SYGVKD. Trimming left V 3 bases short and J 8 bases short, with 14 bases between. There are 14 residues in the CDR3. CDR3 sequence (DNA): TGTGCCATCAGTGACCCCGGGCCCCGGGAGCCCCAGCATTTT. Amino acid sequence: CAISDPGPREPQHF.

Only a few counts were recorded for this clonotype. The CDR3 loop is CSVVPPGGLGYTF. CDR3 sequence (DNA): TGCAGCGTTGTGCCTCCGGGGGGGCTTGGCTACACCTTC. This rearrangement joins TRBV29-1 to TRBJ1-2; D possibly corresponds to TRBD1 (6 bases). The CDR3 runs 13 residues. V was trimmed by 4 bases and J by 7 bases, leaving 16 bases between them. CDR1 and CDR2 (germline): SQVTM, ANQGSEA. Complete variable domain (other parts from reference TRBV29-1 and TRBJ1-2): SAVISQKPSRDICQRGTSLTIQCQVDSQVTMMFWYRQQPGQSLTLIATANQGSEATYESGFVIDKFPISRPNLTFSTLTVSNMSPEDSSIYLCSVVPPGGLGYTFGSGTRLTVV.

CDR3 loop: CASSSLDRGGEAFF. The CDR3 nucleotides read TGTGCCAGCAGCTCCCTTGACAGGGGTGGTGAAGCTTTCTTT. V is TRBV13 and J is TRBJ1-1; 8 positions match TRBD1. The germline V gene has CDR1 PRHDT and CDR2 FYEKMQ (reference sequence). The CDR3 has 14 amino acids. V was pared by 4 bases and J by 7 bases, with 8 bases of the junction left unmatched.

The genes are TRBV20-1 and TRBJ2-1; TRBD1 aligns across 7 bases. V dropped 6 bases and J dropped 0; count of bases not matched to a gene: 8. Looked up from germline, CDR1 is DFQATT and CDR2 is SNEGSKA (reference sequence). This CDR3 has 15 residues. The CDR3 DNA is TGCAGTGCCCTAGACAGGGAGTACTCCTACAATGAGCAGTTCTTC. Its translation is CSALDREYSYNEQFF.

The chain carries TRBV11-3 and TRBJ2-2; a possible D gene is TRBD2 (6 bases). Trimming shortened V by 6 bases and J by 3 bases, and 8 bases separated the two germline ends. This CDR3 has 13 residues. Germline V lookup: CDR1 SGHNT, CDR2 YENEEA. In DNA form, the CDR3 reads TGTGCCAGCAGTGGAGGGGACACCGGGGAGCTGTTTTTT. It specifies CASSGGDTGELFF.

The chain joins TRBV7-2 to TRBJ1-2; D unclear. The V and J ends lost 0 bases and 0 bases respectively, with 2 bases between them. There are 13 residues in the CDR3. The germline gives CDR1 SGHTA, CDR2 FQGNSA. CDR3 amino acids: CASSLAANYGYTF. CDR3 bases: TGTGCCAGCAGCTTAGCGGCTAACTATGGCTACACCTTC.

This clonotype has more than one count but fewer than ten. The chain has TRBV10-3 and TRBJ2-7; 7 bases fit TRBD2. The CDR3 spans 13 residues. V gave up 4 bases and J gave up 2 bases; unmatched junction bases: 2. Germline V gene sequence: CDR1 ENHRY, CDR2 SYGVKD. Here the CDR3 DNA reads TGTGCCATCAGTGGGGGGGGGGCCTACGAGCAGTACTTC. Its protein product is CAISGGGAYEQYF.

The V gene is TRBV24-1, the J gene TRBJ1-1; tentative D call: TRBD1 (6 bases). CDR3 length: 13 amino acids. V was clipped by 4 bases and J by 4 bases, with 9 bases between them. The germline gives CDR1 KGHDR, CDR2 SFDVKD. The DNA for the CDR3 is TGTGCCACCAGTGACAGGGGCCTCACTGAAGCTTTCTTT. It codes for CATSDRGLTEAFF.

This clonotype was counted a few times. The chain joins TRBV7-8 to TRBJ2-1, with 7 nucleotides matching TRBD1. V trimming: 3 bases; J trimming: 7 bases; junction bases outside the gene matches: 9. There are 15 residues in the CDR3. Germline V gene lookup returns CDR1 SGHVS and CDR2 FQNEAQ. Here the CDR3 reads CASSFTGALGNEQFF. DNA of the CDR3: TGTGCCAGCAGCTTTACAGGGGCTTTGGGGAATGAGCAGTTCTTC.

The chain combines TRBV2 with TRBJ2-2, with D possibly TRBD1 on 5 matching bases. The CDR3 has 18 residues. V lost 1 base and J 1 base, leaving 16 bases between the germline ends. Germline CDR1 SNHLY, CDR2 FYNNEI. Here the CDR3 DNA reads TGTGCCAGCAGTGAAGGGATCTACATACAGGAGAACACCGGGGAGCTGTTTTTT. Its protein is CASSEGIYIQENTGELFF.